The next 18 T cell receptor beta chains were all read from a single sample in a study of T cell changes during pregnancy in multiple sclerosis. Assay used: immunoSEQ multiplex PCR; TCRdb lists only in-frame clones, some missing. The repertoire holds around 71,000 clones, with around nine tenths as singletons. Here the sequenced sample was peripheral blood, taken in the third trimester of pregnancy. The source of these receptors is a female donor with multiple sclerosis, enrolled in a pregnancy study.

The CDR3 protein is CASSSTRTVNNEQFF. The CDR3 coding sequence is TGTGCCAGCAGTTCTACGCGGACAGTTAACAATGAGCAGTTCTTC. The rearrangement joins TRBV28 to TRBJ2-1; D is perhaps TRBD1 (6 bases). V was pared by 4 bases and J by 5 bases, with 15 bases between. Germline V CDR1 and CDR2: MDHEN, SYDVKM. The CDR3 covers 15 residues. Full variable domain (outside the CDR3, taken from reference TRBV28 and TRBJ2-1): DVKVTQSSRYLVKRTGEKVFLECVQDMDHENMFWYRQDPGLGLRLIYFSYDVKMKEKGDIPEGYSVSREKKERFSLILESASTNQTSMYLCASSSTRTVNNEQFFGPGTRLTVL.

This chain links TRBV7-3 with TRBJ2-3, with D tentatively TRBD2 (6 bases). Germline lookup yields CDR1 SGHTA and CDR2 FQGTGA. V was pared by 5 bases and J by 4 bases, with 13 bases between. The CDR3 loop spans 14 amino acids. The CDR3 nucleotides are TGTGCCAGCAGCCAAAACGTAGCGGCAGATACGCAGTATTTT. It specifies CASSQNVAADTQYF.

The rearrangement joins TRBV5-1 to TRBJ2-3, with 9 bases lining up with TRBD1. With 4 bases clipped from V and 1 base from J, the junction kept 4 bases outside the gene matches. This CDR3 is 15 amino acids long. The germline V gene has CDR1 SGHRS and CDR2 YFSETQ. Written as DNA, the CDR3 is TGCGCCAGCAGCCCGGGACAGGGTGGCACAGATACGCAGTATTTT. This sequence encodes CASSPGQGGTDTQYF.

The CDR3 region is CASSPPLAGGIYEQFF. In DNA, the CDR3 is TGTGCCAGCTCACCACCGTTAGCGGGAGGGATATATGAGCAGTTCTTC. The rearrangement joins TRBV18 to TRBJ2-1, with 11 bases matching TRBD2. The CDR3 loop spans 16 amino acids. CDR1 and CDR2 from the germline V gene are KGHSH and LQKENI. With 0 bases clipped from V and 8 bases from J, the junction kept 6 bases outside the gene matches.

The genes are TRBV7-3 and TRBJ2-5, with D possibly matching TRBD1 (5 bases). Trimming took 0 bases from V and 0 from J, leaving 8 bases between them. Germline V CDR1 and CDR2: SGHTA, FQGTGA. The length of the CDR3 is 15 residues. The CDR3 bases are TGTGCCAGCAGCTTAACGGCACAGGACCAAGAGACCCAGTACTTC. Its protein is CASSLTAQDQETQYF. Full variable domain (remainder filled in from reference TRBV7-3 and TRBJ2-5): GAGVSQTPSNKVTEKGKYVELRCDPISGHTALYWYRQSLGQGPEFLIYFQGTGAADDSGLPNDRFFAVRPEGSVSTLKIQRTERGDSAVYLCASSLTAQDQETQYFGPGTRLLVL.

The chain uses TRBV18 and TRBJ2-2, with a possible D match to TRBD2 (6 bases). The CDR3 consists of 18 residues. Germline CDR1 KGHSH, CDR2 LQKENI. Trimming left V 2 bases short and J 6 bases short, with 22 bases between. The DNA for the CDR3 is TGTGCCAGCTCACCAACCCCTGTGGGGGGAATCGCACCCGGGGAGCTGTTTTTT. Residues: CASSPTPVGGIAPGELFF. The entire variable domain, with the rest obtained from reference TRBV18 and TRBJ2-2, is as follows: NAGVMQNPRHLVRRRGQEARLRCSPMKGHSHVYWYRQLPEEGLKFMVYLQKENIIDESGMPKERFSAEFPKEGPSILRIQQVVRGDSAAYFCASSPTPVGGIAPGELFFGEGSRLTVL.

The chain carries TRBV30 and TRBJ2-1; 11 bases agree with TRBD1. Germline V gene data show CDR1 as GTSNPN and CDR2 as SVGIG (reference sequence). The CDR3 sequence is 13 residues long. V dropped 5 bases and J dropped 7; count of bases not matched to a gene: 4. In nucleotides, the CDR3 is TGTGCCTGGGGACAGGGGGCGAGTAATGAGCAGTTCTTC. Protein product: CAWGQGASNEQFF.

V and J are TRBV14 and TRBJ2-1; 9 bases align to TRBD1. The length of the CDR3 is 15 residues. The trim removed 5 bases at V and 2 bases at J, leaving 4 bases unmatched. Germline CDR1 is SGHDN and CDR2 is FVKESK. DNA for the CDR3: TGTGCCAGCAGCTCCCGGGACAGGGCCTACAATGAGCAGTTCTTC. Translating it yields CASSSRDRAYNEQFF.

The CDR3 is CASGLVKVSGLFF. The CDR3, as DNA: TGTGCTAGTGGTTTGGTCAAAGTATCTGGGCTGTTCTTC. The genes are TRBV12-5 and TRBJ2-1; D is unresolved. Germline lookup yields CDR1 LGHNT and CDR2 FRNRAP. This CDR3 comprises 13 residues. The V end was cut by 0 bases, the J end by 15 bases, with 15 bases between.

This clone was seen only a few times. This chain links TRBV11-2 with TRBJ2-7; 10 nucleotides line up with TRBD2. CDR1 and CDR2 (germline): SGHAT, FQNNGV. This CDR3 comprises 15 residues. Germline trimming cut 6 bases from V and 5 bases from J; bases unmatched to any gene: 10. The CDR3 region has the DNA TGTGCCAGCAGGTCTACTAGCGGGATATTCCACGAGCAGTACTTC. Translation gives CASRSTSGIFHEQYF.

This clone has only one observation. The CDR3 sequence is CAWSRTGGTEAFF. CDR3 DNA: TGTGCCTGGAGCCGGACAGGGGGCACTGAAGCTTTCTTT. V usage is TRBV30 and J usage is TRBJ1-1, with 10 bases aligning to TRBD1. From germline, CDR1 is GTSNPN and CDR2 SVGIG (reference sequence). V trimming: 3 bases; J trimming: 4 bases; junction bases outside the gene matches: 2. The CDR3 is made up of 13 amino acids.

The chain has TRBV5-4 and TRBJ2-1, with 8 bases fitting TRBD2. The CDR3 contains 13 residues. After removal of 4 bases from V and 6 bases from J, the junction contained 3 bases not matched to a gene. Germline values: CDR1 SGHNT, CDR2 YYREEE (reference sequence). CDR3 amino acids: CASSHGTSNEQFF. DNA of the CDR3: TGTGCCAGCAGCCACGGGACTAGCAATGAGCAGTTCTTC.

V and J are TRBV6-5 and TRBJ1-2; D is possibly TRBD1 (6 bases). The CDR3 contains 15 residues. Looked up from germline, CDR1 is MNHEY and CDR2 is SVGAGI. Trimming stripped 3 bases from V and 4 bases from J, with 15 bases between. DNA of the CDR3: TGTGCCAGCAGTTATAATGGGGGCGTAAGCTATGGCTACACCTTC. It specifies CASSYNGGVSYGYTF.

The chain combines TRBV13 with TRBJ2-2; 7 bases are shared with TRBD1. Losses at the gene ends were 5 bases for V and 5 bases for J; bases not matched to a gene: 11. Per the germline V gene, CDR1 is PRHDT and CDR2 is FYEKMQ (reference sequence). The CDR3 loop spans 16 amino acids. The CDR3, as DNA: TGTGCCAGCAGCGGCCGGACAGGTACTAGGACCGGGGAGCTGTTTTTT. Translating it yields CASSGRTGTRTGELFF.

CDR3 DNA sequence: TGTGCCAGCAGTGGGGGGGACTCCTATAATTCACCCCTCCACTTT. Amino acids: CASSGGDSYNSPLHF. This rearrangement joins TRBV6-5 to TRBJ1-6; D may be TRBD1 (5 bases). Germline V gene lookup returns CDR1 MNHEY and CDR2 SVGAGI. The CDR3 consists of 15 residues. V shed 5 bases and J shed 0 bases, with 8 bases lying between them.

The genes are TRBV7-9 and TRBJ1-2, with TRBD1 identical over 11 bases. Trimming took 1 base from V and 1 from J; bases not matched to a gene: 11. CDR3 length: 19 residues. Germline CDR1 reads SEHNR; CDR2 reads FQNEAQ (reference sequence). CDR3 in DNA: TGTGCCAGCAGCTTAGAAGTGGATTGGGACAGGGGGTTTAACTATGGCTACACCTTC. It encodes CASSLEVDWDRGFNYGYTF.

The rearrangement uses TRBV9 and TRBJ2-7, with a weak D call TRBD2 (6 bases). Germline loops: CDR1 SGDLS, CDR2 YYNGEE. The V gene lost 0 bases and the J gene lost 3 bases, with 13 bases spanning the gap. The CDR3 sequence is 15 residues long. The CDR3 DNA reads TGTGCCAGCAGCGTAGGTGCAGGACTAAGCTACGAGCAGTACTTC. Translated: CASSVGAGLSYEQYF.

This clone was seen more than once but under ten times. The chain carries TRBV7-9 and TRBJ1-1; tentative D call: TRBD1 (5 bases). Germline CDR1 is SEHNR and CDR2 is FQNEAQ (reference sequence). Trimming removed 2 bases from V and 3 bases from J, with 10 bases in between. This CDR3 spans 14 amino acids. The CDR3 DNA follows: TGTGCCAGCAGCTTAAAAGGGGTCGACACTGAAGCTTTCTTT. Its protein product is CASSLKGVDTEAFF.